These 13 T cell receptor beta chains share one sample of origin, sequenced in a study of shared clonotypes between healthy human individuals. Positively selected for CCR7, the CD45RO-negative cells used as naive CD8 cells excluded terminally differentiated effector memory CD45RA+ cells. TCRdb's table, derived via immunoSEQ multiplex PCR, lists solely in-frame clones and lacks some. The sample yields millions of clones, about 95% seen once. Sample: naive CD8+ T cells sorted from blood. The source is a man younger than 30 in good health.

The chain has TRBV4-3 and TRBJ2-1; TRBD1 matches 8 bases. The CDR3 length is 18 residues. The J segment lost 4 bases and the V segment lost 2 bases, leaving 13 bases of the junction unmatched. The germline V gene has CDR1 LGHNA and CDR2 YSLEER. This CDR3 is CASSQQGAPVLGYNEQFF. The CDR3 nucleotides read TGCGCCAGCAGCCAACAGGGGGCGCCGGTGCTCGGATACAATGAGCAGTTCTTC.

The rearrangement uses TRBV6-5 and TRBJ1-1, with D possibly TRBD1 on 5 matching bases. V lost 6 bases, J lost 4 bases, and 12 bases lay in between. Per germline, CDR1 MNHEY and CDR2 SVGAGI. The CDR3 has 13 amino acids. CDR3 in amino acids: CASRVMGGTEAFF. CDR3 coding DNA: TGTGCCAGCAGGGTCATGGGGGGCACTGAAGCTTTCTTT.

With regard to this clone: The same CDR3 is also encoded by other DNA sequences in this sample. The gene calls are TRBV2 and TRBJ2-2; no clear D. Germline V CDR1 and CDR2: SNHLY, FYNNEI. Trimming took 7 bases from V and 0 from J, leaving 6 bases between them. The CDR3 loop spans 13 amino acids. As DNA, the CDR3 is TGTGCCAGCAAGGGTCCGAACACCGGGGAGCTGTTTTTT. Translating gives CASKGPNTGELFF.

This chain uses TRBV7-9 with TRBJ1-1; TRBD1 matches 7 bases. V was clipped by 8 bases and J by 0 bases; unmatched bases: 12. Germline values: CDR1 SEHNR, CDR2 FQNEAQ (reference sequence). The CDR3 contains 16 residues. The CDR3 reads CASGDPGQLMNTEAFF. In nucleotides, the CDR3 is TGTGCCAGCGGAGATCCGGGACAGCTCATGAACACTGAAGCTTTCTTT.

The chain combines TRBV29-1 with TRBJ2-1; 8 bases line up with TRBD2. CDR1 and CDR2 from the germline V gene are SQVTM and ANQGSEA. CDR3 length: 14 amino acids. Trimming cost V 5 bases and J 1 base; bases outside gene matches: 4. The CDR3 nucleotides read TGCAGCGTTTTACTAGCGGCATCCTACAATGAGCAGTTCTTC. This codes for CSVLLAASYNEQFF.

This chain's CDR3 is CASSLGNSGPYEQYF. DNA for the CDR3: TGTGCCAGCAGCTTAGGAAATAGCGGACCCTACGAGCAGTACTTC. The V call is TRBV7-9, the J call TRBJ2-7, with TRBD2 as a possible D gene (6 bases). Germline-derived CDR1 and CDR2 are SEHNR and FQNEAQ (reference sequence). V was trimmed by 1 base and J by 2 bases, leaving 12 bases between them. CDR3 length: 15 amino acids.

The rearrangement links TRBV15 to TRBJ2-7; D uncertain. Germline V gives CDR1 LNHNV, CDR2 YYDKDF (reference sequence). The CDR3 covers 13 residues. Trimming took 0 bases from V and 6 from J, leaving 9 bases between them. CDR3 protein: CATSRDRGPEQYF. The DNA of the CDR3 is TGTGCCACCAGCAGAGATCGTGGCCCCGAGCAGTACTTC.

The chain recombines TRBV29-1 with TRBJ2-7; D is tentatively TRBD1 or TRBD2 (5 bases each). CDR3 length: 14 residues. Germline V gives CDR1 SQVTM, CDR2 ANQGSEA. V was clipped by 4 bases and J by 1 base, with 14 bases between them. The CDR3 region is CSVVPWDGSYEQYF. Here the CDR3 DNA reads TGCAGCGTTGTCCCCTGGGACGGATCCTACGAGCAGTACTTC.

The chain is built from TRBV7-8 and TRBJ2-7; 9 nucleotides align to TRBD1. Germline CDR1 and CDR2: SGHVS and FQNEAQ. The CDR3 extends over 15 amino acids. V lost 7 bases to trimming and J lost 1 base; unmatched junction nucleotides: 8. The CDR3, as DNA: TGTGCCAGCATTTTTAGGGGGACAGGGTCCTACGAGCAGTACTTC. It translates to CASIFRGTGSYEQYF.

V and J are TRBV5-1 and TRBJ2-7; 11 positions agree with TRBD1. The CDR3 loop spans 15 amino acids. Per germline, CDR1 SGHRS and CDR2 YFSETQ. Trimming cost V 3 bases and J 6 bases; bases outside gene matches: 8. The CDR3 DNA follows: TGCGCCAGCAGCTGGGCCGGGGGACAGGGGGTCGAGCAGTACTTC. It translates to CASSWAGGQGVEQYF.

As to this clone: The same CDR3 can be traced to other DNA sequences in this sample. The genes are TRBV5-6 and TRBJ2-2; 10 bases map to TRBD2. The germline V gene encodes CDR1 SGHDT and CDR2 YYEEEE. With V trimmed by 1 base and J by 3 bases, 3 bases remained unmatched. The CDR3 is made up of 16 amino acids. CDR3 region: CASSLRTSGYTGELFF. The CDR3 nucleotides are TGTGCCAGCAGCTTGCGGACTAGCGGATACACCGGGGAGCTGTTTTTT.

This clone was detected only a few times. The same CDR3 arises from other DNA sequences in this sample as well. The chain couples TRBV5-1 to TRBJ2-3, with 12 bases aligning to TRBD2. This CDR3 is 16 amino acids long. J was trimmed by 2 bases and V by 3 bases; bases with no gene match: 4. Germline V gene sequence: CDR1 SGHRS, CDR2 YFSETQ. CDR3 amino acids: CASSSGLAGFTDTQYF. DNA for the CDR3: TGCGCCAGCAGCTCCGGACTAGCGGGGTTCACAGATACGCAGTATTTT.

The chain couples TRBV19 to TRBJ2-1; 7 nucleotides match TRBD2. V lost 3 bases and J lost 6; bases outside the gene matches: 8. The CDR3 is 15 residues long. CDR1 and CDR2 from the germline V gene are LNHDA and SQIVND (reference sequence). In DNA form, the CDR3 reads TGTGCCAGTAGTATTGGGCTAGCGGTCCTCAATGAGCAGTTCTTC. Protein product: CASSIGLAVLNEQFF.